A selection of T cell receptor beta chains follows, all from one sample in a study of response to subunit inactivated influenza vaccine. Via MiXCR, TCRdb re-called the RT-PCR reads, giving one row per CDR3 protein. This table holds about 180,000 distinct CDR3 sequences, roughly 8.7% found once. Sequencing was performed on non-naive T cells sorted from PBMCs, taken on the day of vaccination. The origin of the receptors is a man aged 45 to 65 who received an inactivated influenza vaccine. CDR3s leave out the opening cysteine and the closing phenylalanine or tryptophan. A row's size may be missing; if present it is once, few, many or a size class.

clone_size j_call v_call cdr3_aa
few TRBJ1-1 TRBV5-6 ASSFRPEYRTRDTEAF
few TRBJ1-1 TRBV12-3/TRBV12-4 ASMAGNTEAF
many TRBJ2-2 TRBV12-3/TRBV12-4 ASSLAARNTGELF
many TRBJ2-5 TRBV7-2 ASSPATGFMETQY
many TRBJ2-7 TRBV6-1 ASSDRDAIPYEQY
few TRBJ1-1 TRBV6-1 ASRDYYDRGKTEAF
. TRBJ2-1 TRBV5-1 ASSLEQANNEQF
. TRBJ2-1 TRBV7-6 ASSGGGYEQF
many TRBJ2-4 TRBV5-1 ASSLATGSTQNIQY
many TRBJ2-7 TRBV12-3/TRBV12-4 ASSVDRLSYEQY
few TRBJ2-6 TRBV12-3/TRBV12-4 ASSLRGPSSSGANVLT
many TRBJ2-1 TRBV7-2 ASTSRTRHNEQF
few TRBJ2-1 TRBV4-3 ASSQEYRGSYNEQF
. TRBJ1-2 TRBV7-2 ASTPTPNYGYT
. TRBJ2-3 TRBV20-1 SARDHKTRGFTDTQY
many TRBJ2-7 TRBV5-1 ASSLAHSSYEQY
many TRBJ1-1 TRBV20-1 SARDETGRWDTEAF
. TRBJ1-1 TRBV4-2 ASKRRAGTEAF
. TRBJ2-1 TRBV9 ASEGPPYNEQF
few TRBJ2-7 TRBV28 ASSLQGLAGYEQY
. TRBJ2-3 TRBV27 ASSANRGGVTDTQY
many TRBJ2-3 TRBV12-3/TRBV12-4 ASSLSGRTDTQY
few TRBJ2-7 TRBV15 ATSPRPGQGASLSYEQY
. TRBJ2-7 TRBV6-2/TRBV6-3 ASSARGTVYEQY
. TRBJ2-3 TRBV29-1 SAGGGEIPTDTQY
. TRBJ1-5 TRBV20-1 SARVMGAGQPQH
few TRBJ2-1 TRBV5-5 ASSLLAGGRGPNDEQF
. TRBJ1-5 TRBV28 ASTPTGQFQPQH
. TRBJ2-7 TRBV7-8 ASSPGRESSYEQY
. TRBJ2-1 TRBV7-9 ASSHAKRGYNEQF
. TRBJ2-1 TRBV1 TSSQITAATYNEQF
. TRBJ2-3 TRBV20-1 SAGQGSGTDTQY
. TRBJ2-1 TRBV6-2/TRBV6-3 ASNRDSTNEQF
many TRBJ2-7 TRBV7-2 ASSRGAYEQY
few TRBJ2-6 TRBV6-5 ASSYSTGQRDVLT
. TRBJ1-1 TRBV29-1 SVGWPGPNTEAF
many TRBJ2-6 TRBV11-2 ASSLGQGRISGANVLT
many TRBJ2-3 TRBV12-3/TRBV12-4 ASSPRTGQRDTQY
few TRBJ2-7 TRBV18 ASSPAAAYEQY
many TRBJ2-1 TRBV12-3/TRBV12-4 ASSGTFGGAKYNEQF
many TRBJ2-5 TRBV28 ASESLYQETQY
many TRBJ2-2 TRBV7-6 ASSLSPGSTGELF
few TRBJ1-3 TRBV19 ASSVAGTGGFISGNTIY
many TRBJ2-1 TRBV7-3 ASSTRQGSSYNEQF
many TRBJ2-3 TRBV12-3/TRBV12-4 ASSRTGGSGTDTQY